The clone carrying this TCR beta chain qualifies as medium-sized. Its antigen is unknown. These data belong to a study of vaccination and CD4 T cells after COVID-19. Overall study: Overlapping spike pools from SARS-CoV-2 and HCoV-NL63, HCoV-OC43 and HCoV-229E served as culture stimuli.

The treatment is: roughly ten-day PBMC culture with coronavirus spike peptide pools or control peptides (ViraFEST assay). It was with approximately 9.2 IU/ml IL-2 and roughly 10 ug/ml peptide pools that roughly 2.2 million PBMCs per well were cultured. The Oncomine TCR Beta short-read assay was what sequenced the DNA obtained from cultured CD4+ T cells. TCRdb passed the PCR reads through MiXCR, listing each CDR3 protein once. There are 4,600 or so distinct CDR3 sequences in the sample; approximately 47% occur only once, and roughly 40% lies in the top ten. V dropped 5 bases and J dropped 4 bases, with 9 bases sitting between them. In germline, CDR1 is SGHRS, CDR2 YFSETQ. The length of the CDR3 is 12 residues.

The sample taken for sequencing was CD4+ T cells from blood, cultured in vitro. This TCR came from a human donor who had recovered from COVID-19. This chain connects TRBV5-1 to TRBJ2-5, with D tentatively TRBD2 (6 bases). The CDR3 sequence: CASRREGETQYF. In nucleotides, the CDR3 is TGCGCCAGCAGGCGGGAAGGAGAGACCCAGTACTTC.